This T cell receptor (beta chain) was identified during a study of Ad26.COV2.S vaccination and SARS-CoV-2 variants. CDR1 is DFQATT, CDR2 SNEGSKA, per germline (reference sequence). V dropped 3 bases and J dropped 3 bases, with 6 bases sitting between them. The length of the CDR3 is 13 residues. The treatment was: some 20 received Ad26.COV2.S at low or high dose, single or two shots; a few received placebo; per-sample allocation not given. Repertoires come from day 63 after the first vaccine or placebo injection. Only in-frame clones appear in the TCRdb table, and some are missing; sequencing was by immunoSEQ multiplex PCR. Altogether roughly 410,000 clones are present, about 83% being singletons, with the ten largest covering around 7%.

V is TRBV20-1 and J is TRBJ2-6; unclear D gene. Sample: peripheral blood, taken in a trial of Ad26.COV2.S vaccine versus placebo. This receptor was taken from a person aged 18-60 years who received the Ad26.COV2.S COVID-19 vaccine or a placebo. The CDR3 nucleotides are TGCAGTGCTAGTGTACGTGGGGCCAACGTCCTGACTTTC. Protein sequence: CSASVRGANVLTF.